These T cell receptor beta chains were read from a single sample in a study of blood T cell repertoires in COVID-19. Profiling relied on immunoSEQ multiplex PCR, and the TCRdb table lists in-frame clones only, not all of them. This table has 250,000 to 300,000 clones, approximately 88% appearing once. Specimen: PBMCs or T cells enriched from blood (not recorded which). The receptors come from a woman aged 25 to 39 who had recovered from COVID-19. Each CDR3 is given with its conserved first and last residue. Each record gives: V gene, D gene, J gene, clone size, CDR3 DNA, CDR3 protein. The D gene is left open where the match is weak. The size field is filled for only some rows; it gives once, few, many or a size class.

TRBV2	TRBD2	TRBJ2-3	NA	TGTGCCAGCAGGGACCAACTAGCGGGAGGGCGAGGTACGCAGTATTTT	CASRDQLAGGRGTQYF
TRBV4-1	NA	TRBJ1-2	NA	TGCGCCAGCAGCCAAGGGCAGGGCACTGGCTACACCTTC	CASSQGQGTGYTF
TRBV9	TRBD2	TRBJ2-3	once	TGTGCCAGCAGCCCCCCGACTAGCACCGGCACAGATACGCAGTATTTT	CASSPPTSTGTDTQYF
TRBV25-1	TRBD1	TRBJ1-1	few	TGTGCCAGCAGTATCCAGGGGGCAGCTGAAGCTTTCTTT	CASSIQGAAEAFF
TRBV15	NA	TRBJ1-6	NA	TGTGCCACCAGCAGGGGCCAGAGTGGTTCACCCCTCCACTTT	CATSRGQSGSPLHF
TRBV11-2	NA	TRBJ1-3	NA	TGTGCCAGCAGCTCTTTCAGGCAAAACTCTGGAAACACCATATATTTT	CASSSFRQNSGNTIYF
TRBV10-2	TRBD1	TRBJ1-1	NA	TGCGCCAGCAGAGTGGACAGGGGAGAAGCTTTCTTT	CASRVDRGEAFF
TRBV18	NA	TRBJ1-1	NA	TGTGCCAGCTCAGAACAGCCGAACACTGAAGCTTTCTTT	CASSEQPNTEAFF
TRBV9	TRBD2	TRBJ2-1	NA	TGTGCCAGCAGCGTAGCTTCTGGGACTAGTCTGAGCGATGAGCAGTTCTTC	CASSVASGTSLSDEQFF
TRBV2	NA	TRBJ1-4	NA	TGTGCCAGCAACCCACCGGACAGTTCAACTAATGAAAAACTGTTTTTT	CASNPPDSSTNEKLFF
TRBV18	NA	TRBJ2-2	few	TGTGCCAGCTCACCCGGGGCCGGGGAGCTGTTTTTT	CASSPGAGELFF
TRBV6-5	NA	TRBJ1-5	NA	TGTGCCAGCAGTCACCTCCGACAGGCGCAGTGGCCCCAGCATTTT	CASSHLRQAQWPQHF
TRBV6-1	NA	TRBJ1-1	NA	TGTGCCACCCGGTCCCTGAACACTGAAGCTTTCTTT	CATRSLNTEAFF
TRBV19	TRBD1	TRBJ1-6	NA	TGTGCCAGTAGTATCAGGACAGGCCCAAATTCACCCCTCCACTTT	CASSIRTGPNSPLHF
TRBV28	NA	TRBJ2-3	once	TGTGCCAGCAGTACCAGGTTGCACCATCGTGAGACAGATACGCAGTATTTT	CASSTRLHHRETDTQYF
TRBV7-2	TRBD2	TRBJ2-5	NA	TGTGCCAGCAGCCCCCGAGGGGCGGGACTAGCGGTAGGAGAGACCCAGTACTTC	CASSPRGAGLAVGETQYF
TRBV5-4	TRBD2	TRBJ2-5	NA	TGTGCCAGCAGCTTCGGGAGGGAAGAGACCCAGTACTTC	CASSFGREETQYF
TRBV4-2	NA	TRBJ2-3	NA	TGTGCCAGCAGCCAAGGGTCAGCGGAAAGCACAGATACGCAGTATTTT	CASSQGSAESTDTQYF
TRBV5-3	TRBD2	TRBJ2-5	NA	TGTGCCAGAAGCACGGGACTAGCGGGGTGGGAGACCCAGTACTTC	CARSTGLAGWETQYF
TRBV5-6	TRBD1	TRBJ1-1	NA	TGTGCCAGCAGCTTGGTTGGGGAGGGACAGGGGGCTTTCTTT	CASSLVGEGQGAFF
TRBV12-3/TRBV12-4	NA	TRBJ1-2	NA	TGTGCCAGCAGTGCGGCCGGAGCCCACGGCTACACCTTC	CASSAAGAHGYTF
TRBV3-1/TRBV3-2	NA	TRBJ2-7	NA	TGTGCCAGCAGCCCCCTAGGGGGATCCTACGAGCAGTACTTC	CASSPLGGSYEQYF
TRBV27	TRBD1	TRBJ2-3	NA	TGTGCCAGCAGTTCCAAACAGGGGCCGTTCACAGATACGCAGTATTTT	CASSSKQGPFTDTQYF
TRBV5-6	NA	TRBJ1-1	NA	TGTGCCAGCAGCTTGCCCCCAGGGGAGAACACTGAAGCTTTCTTT	CASSLPPGENTEAFF